The following is a TCR beta chain sequence with its context. Antigen specificity is unknown. This sample is drawn from a study of glioma-infiltrating T cells after dendritic cell vaccination. The CDR3 runs 18 residues. Points from the study as a whole: Patients with more pretreatment TILs had longer time to progression and survival.

Repertoires were generated with immunoSEQ multiplex PCR, while TCRdb's copy carries only in-frame clones and drops some. The sample holds 85,000 to 95,000 clones; under 90% are singletons and the top ten take 15% to 19%. This TCR was recovered from a human donor with glioblastoma. Sample: blood, taken before dendritic cell vaccination. The rearrangement links TRBV7-5 to TRBJ2-7; the tabulated D call, TRBD2, remains unverified against the DNA. TRBV7-5 is an annotated pseudogene. As DNA, the CDR3 is TGTGTCAGAAGCTTAGGAGATAGCGGGAGGGTATGCTCCTACGAGCAGTACTTC. It yields the protein CVRSLGDSGRVCSYEQYF.